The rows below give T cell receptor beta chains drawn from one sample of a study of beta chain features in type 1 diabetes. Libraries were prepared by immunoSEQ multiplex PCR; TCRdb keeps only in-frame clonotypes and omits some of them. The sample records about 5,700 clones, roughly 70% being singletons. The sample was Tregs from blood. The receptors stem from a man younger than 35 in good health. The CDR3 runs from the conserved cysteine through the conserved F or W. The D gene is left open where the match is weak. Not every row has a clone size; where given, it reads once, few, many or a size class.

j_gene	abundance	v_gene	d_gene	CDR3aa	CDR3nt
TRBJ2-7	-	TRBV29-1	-	CSVEGRGYEQYF	TGCAGCGTTGAGGGCAGGGGCTACGAGCAGTACTTC
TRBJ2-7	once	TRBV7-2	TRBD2	CASSLDRGVSYEQYF	TGTGCCAGCAGCTTAGATCGGGGGGTATCCTACGAGCAGTACTTC
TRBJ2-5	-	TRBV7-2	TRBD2	CASKLSGGAQETQYF	TGTGCCAGCAAACTCAGCGGGGGGGCACAAGAGACCCAGTACTTC
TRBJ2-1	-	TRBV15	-	CATSVGLTSSNEQFF	TGTGCCACCAGCGTGGGACTGACTTCGAGCAATGAGCAGTTCTTC
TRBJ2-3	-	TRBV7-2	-	CASSLRDSRDTQYF	TGTGCCAGCAGCCTCCGGGACTCGCGAGATACGCAGTATTTT
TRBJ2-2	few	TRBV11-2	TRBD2	CASSLMRLASTGELFF	TGTGCCAGCAGCCTGATGAGACTAGCTAGCACCGGGGAGCTGTTTTTT
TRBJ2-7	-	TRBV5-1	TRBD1	CASSLQGTYEQYF	TGCGCCAGCAGCTTACAGGGGACCTACGAGCAGTACTTC
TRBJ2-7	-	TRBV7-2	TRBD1	CASSRLGQGAHEQYF	TGTGCCAGCAGCCGATTGGGACAGGGGGCCCACGAGCAGTACTTC
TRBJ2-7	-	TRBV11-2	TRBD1	CASNSPGQGMVEQYF	TGTGCCAGCAACTCCCCGGGACAGGGAATGGTCGAGCAGTACTTC
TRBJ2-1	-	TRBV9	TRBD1	CASSVGQGSYNEQFF	TGTGCCAGCAGCGTCGGACAGGGCTCCTACAATGAGCAGTTCTTC
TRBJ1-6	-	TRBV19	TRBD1	CASRGQGAKSPLHF	TGTGCCAGTAGGGGACAGGGGGCAAAATCACCCCTCCACTTT
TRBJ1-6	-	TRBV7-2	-	CASSPARDSSPLHF	TGTGCCAGCAGCCCCGCCCGGGACTCATCACCCCTCCACTTT
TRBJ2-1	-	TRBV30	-	CAWRSGPYNEQFF	TGTGCCTGGAGATCGGGTCCCTACAATGAGCAGTTCTTC
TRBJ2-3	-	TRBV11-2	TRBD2	CASSLQRGGTDTQYF	TGTGCCAGCAGCTTACAGCGGGGGGGGACAGATACGCAGTATTTT
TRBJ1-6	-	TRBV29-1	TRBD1	CSVRDSHSPLHF	TGCAGCGTACGGGACAGCCATTCACCCCTCCACTTT
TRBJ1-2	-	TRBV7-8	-	CASSLVSQSFAF	TGTGCCAGCAGCTTAGTCTCGCAGTCTTTCGCCTTC
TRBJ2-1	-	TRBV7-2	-	CASSSGVFQFF	TGTGCCAGCAGCTCAGGGGTCTTCCAGTTCTTC
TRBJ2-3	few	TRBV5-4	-	CASSLDLYRGARTDTQYF	TGTGCCAGCAGCTTGGATCTCTACCGGGGGGCGCGCACAGATACGCAGTATTTT
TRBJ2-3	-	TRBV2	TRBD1	CASIYRGTTDTQYF	TGTGCCAGCATTTACAGGGGGACCACAGATACGCAGTATTTT
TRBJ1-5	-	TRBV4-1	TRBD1	CASSQDNRGISNQPQHF	TGCGCCAGCAGCCAAGATAACAGGGGGATTAGCAATCAGCCCCAGCATTTT
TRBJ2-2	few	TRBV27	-	CASRKAENTGELFF	TGTGCCAGCAGGAAGGCGGAGAACACCGGGGAGCTGTTTTTT
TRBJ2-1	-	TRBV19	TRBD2	CASSRGLAGDNEQFF	TGTGCCAGTAGCCGCGGACTAGCAGGGGACAATGAGCAGTTCTTC